One TCR beta chain is described in this entry. What it recognizes is unknown. This record comes from a study of blood T cells in healthy people across ages. PCR was performed a second time for about 7 to 12 cycles using a sample-barcoded 5' primer and a J-beta primer mix. A 12-random-nucleotide template-switch adaptor tagged each cDNA molecule. MiXCR was run by TCRdb on the 5' RACE reads, yielding one entry per CDR3 protein. Seen here are roughly 800,000 distinct CDR3 sequences, 58% observed once, and the top ten hold about 20%. The V gene's germline CDR1 is SGHRS and CDR2 YFSETQ. Trimming shortened V by 2 bases and J by 1 base, and 9 bases separated the two germline ends. This CDR3 contains 14 residues. General study results and limits: Higher diversity, along with more naive CD4+ cells, distinguished long-lived donors from aged donors. The recorded TCR beta diversity per million T cells decreased in a roughly linear manner with age.

The chain has TRBV5-1 and TRBJ1-2; no clear D. The clonotype originates from a man younger than 40 in good health. The sequencing sample was made of blood. CDR3 sequence: CASSFGASNYGYTF. CDR3 in DNA: TGCGCCAGCAGCTTTGGAGCCAGTAACTATGGCTACACCTTC.